The rows below give T cell receptor beta chains drawn from one sample of a study of shared clonotypes between healthy human individuals. Here immunoSEQ multiplex PCR was the method, and the copy in TCRdb shows in-frame clones only, minus some. The repertoire has over 2 million clones, about 95% of them found once; the top ten carry about 1.1%. Sequencing was done on a sample of naive CD8+ T cells sorted from blood. The receptors were sampled from a young man in good health. Each CDR3 is given with its conserved first and last residue. A D gene is named only where the DNA matches it firmly. Size tells how often a clone was seen (once, few, many) or the class of an expanded clone, and some rows leave it out.

CDR3 protein: CASSFLRVTSTDTQYF; CDR3 DNA: TGTGCCAGCAGTTTCCTACGGGTTACTAGCACAGATACGCAGTATTTT; J gene: TRBJ2-3; D gene: .; V gene: TRBV27; clone size: .
CDR3 protein: CASSLSAPSYEQYF; CDR3 DNA: TGTGCCAGCAGCTTATCGGCACCCTCCTACGAGCAGTACTTC; J gene: TRBJ2-7; D gene: .; V gene: TRBV13; clone size: .
CDR3 protein: CASSNGGLISYEQYF; CDR3 DNA: TGTGCCAGCAGCAATGGGGGTCTAATTTCCTACGAGCAGTACTTC; J gene: TRBJ2-7; D gene: .; V gene: TRBV5-4; clone size: .
CDR3 protein: CASSVGGPSYEQYF; CDR3 DNA: TGTGCCAGCAGCGTAGGTGGACCAAGCTACGAGCAGTACTTC; J gene: TRBJ2-7; D gene: .; V gene: TRBV9; clone size: .
CDR3 protein: CASSPGGSGDPYEQYF; CDR3 DNA: TGTGCCAGCAGCCCTGGGGGTAGCGGGGACCCCTACGAGCAGTACTTC; J gene: TRBJ2-7; D gene: TRBD2; V gene: TRBV13; clone size: .
CDR3 protein: CASSPHFGTEEAFF; CDR3 DNA: TGTGCCAGCAGCCCACACTTCGGGACGGAGGAAGCTTTCTTT; J gene: TRBJ1-1; D gene: .; V gene: TRBV11-2; clone size: .
CDR3 protein: CASSVLGGAWDNSPLHF; CDR3 DNA: TGTGCCAGCAGCGTCTTGGGGGGGGCATGGGATAATTCACCCCTCCACTTT; J gene: TRBJ1-6; D gene: .; V gene: TRBV7-2; clone size: .
CDR3 protein: CASSFPTTGANTEAFF; CDR3 DNA: TGTGCCAGCAGTTTCCCCACGACAGGGGCGAACACTGAAGCTTTCTTT; J gene: TRBJ1-1; D gene: TRBD1; V gene: TRBV28; clone size: .
CDR3 protein: CASSLEGKEGYTF; CDR3 DNA: TGTGCCAGCAGCTTAGAGGGGAAGGAGGGCTACACCTTC; J gene: TRBJ1-2; D gene: .; V gene: TRBV7-9; clone size: .
CDR3 protein: CASSLVGGINEQFF; CDR3 DNA: TGTGCCAGCAGCTTGGTGGGGGGAATAAATGAGCAGTTCTTC; J gene: TRBJ2-1; D gene: .; V gene: TRBV5-4; clone size: once
CDR3 protein: CSAGLENNEQFF; CDR3 DNA: TGCAGCGCTGGACTAGAGAACAATGAGCAGTTCTTC; J gene: TRBJ2-1; D gene: TRBD2; V gene: TRBV29-1; clone size: .
CDR3 protein: CASSPAGGLGGTDTQYF; CDR3 DNA: TGTGCCTCTAGCCCAGCGGGAGGGCTTGGGGGCACAGATACGCAGTATTTT; J gene: TRBJ2-3; D gene: TRBD2; V gene: TRBV7-9; clone size: .
CDR3 protein: CASSYFIDSNEQYF; CDR3 DNA: TGTGCCAGCAGTTACTTTATCGACAGTAACGAGCAGTACTTC; J gene: TRBJ2-7; D gene: .; V gene: TRBV7-6; clone size: .
CDR3 protein: CSASDREDEKLFF; CDR3 DNA: TGCAGCGCCTCGGACAGGGAGGATGAAAAACTGTTTTTT; J gene: TRBJ1-4; D gene: TRBD1; V gene: TRBV29-1; clone size: .
CDR3 protein: CASASRQNYGYTF; CDR3 DNA: TGTGCTAGTGCCTCAAGACAGAACTATGGCTACACCTTC; J gene: TRBJ1-2; D gene: .; V gene: TRBV12-5; clone size: .
CDR3 protein: CASSSTNEQYF; CDR3 DNA: TGTGCCAGCAGCTCCACCAACGAGCAGTACTTC; J gene: TRBJ2-7; D gene: .; V gene: TRBV7-9; clone size: .
CDR3 protein: CASSFRGRPGLSTDTQYF; CDR3 DNA: TGTGCCAGCAGCTTCAGGGGGCGGCCGGGACTCAGCACAGATACGCAGTATTTT; J gene: TRBJ2-3; D gene: TRBD1; V gene: TRBV11-2; clone size: .
CDR3 protein: CASSLVLAGPLYEQYF; CDR3 DNA: TGTGCCAGCAGCTTAGTCTTAGCGGGCCCCCTCTACGAGCAGTACTTC; J gene: TRBJ2-7; D gene: TRBD2; V gene: TRBV11-2; clone size: .
CDR3 protein: CASSFAGIKAANEQFF; CDR3 DNA: TGTGCCAGCAGCTTCGCCGGGATCAAAGCTGCCAATGAGCAGTTCTTC; J gene: TRBJ2-1; D gene: .; V gene: TRBV11-2; clone size: .
CDR3 protein: CAWSIRRLGHTGELFF; CDR3 DNA: TGTGCCTGGAGTATACGGCGCCTAGGACACACCGGGGAGCTGTTTTTT; J gene: TRBJ2-2; D gene: .; V gene: TRBV30; clone size: few
CDR3 protein: CASSQEGLAGKDTQYF; CDR3 DNA: TGCGCCAGCAGCCAGGAGGGACTAGCGGGAAAAGATACGCAGTATTTT; J gene: TRBJ2-3; D gene: TRBD2; V gene: TRBV4-1; clone size: .
CDR3 protein: CASSLYRQAETQYF; CDR3 DNA: TGTGCCAGCAGCTTATACCGACAGGCGGAGACCCAGTACTTC; J gene: TRBJ2-5; D gene: .; V gene: TRBV11-2; clone size: .
CDR3 protein: CASSIQGERDTEAFF; CDR3 DNA: TGTGCCAGTAGTATACAGGGGGAGAGGGACACTGAAGCTTTCTTT; J gene: TRBJ1-1; D gene: TRBD1; V gene: TRBV19; clone size: .
CDR3 protein: CASSLPSGQGSEQFF; CDR3 DNA: TGTGCCAGCAGCCTCCCCTCGGGACAGGGGAGTGAGCAGTTCTTC; J gene: TRBJ2-1; D gene: TRBD1; V gene: TRBV7-2; clone size: once
CDR3 protein: CASTPEGSWETQYF; CDR3 DNA: TGTGCCAGCACCCCAGAGGGGAGTTGGGAGACCCAGTACTTC; J gene: TRBJ2-5; D gene: .; V gene: TRBV11-1; clone size: .
CDR3 protein: CASSSMPWVSNQPQHF; CDR3 DNA: TGTGCCAGTAGTAGTATGCCCTGGGTGAGCAATCAGCCCCAGCATTTT; J gene: TRBJ1-5; D gene: .; V gene: TRBV19; clone size: .
CDR3 protein: CASSPWTVGNTIYF; CDR3 DNA: TGTGCCAGCAGCCCCTGGACCGTTGGAAACACCATATATTTT; J gene: TRBJ1-3; D gene: .; V gene: TRBV2; clone size: .
CDR3 protein: CASSLQGGGQPQHF; CDR3 DNA: TGTGCCAGCAGCTTACAAGGGGGGGGTCAGCCCCAGCATTTT; J gene: TRBJ1-5; D gene: .; V gene: TRBV13; clone size: .
CDR3 protein: CASSLPGLFQETQYF; CDR3 DNA: TGCGCCAGCAGCTTGCCGGGACTGTTTCAAGAGACCCAGTACTTC; J gene: TRBJ2-5; D gene: .; V gene: TRBV5-1; clone size: .
CDR3 protein: CASSQYPSRGNYNEQFF; CDR3 DNA: TGCGCCAGCAGTCAATATCCGAGCCGGGGGAACTACAATGAGCAGTTCTTC; J gene: TRBJ2-1; D gene: .; V gene: TRBV23-1; clone size: .
CDR3 protein: CASSFDIDPTGPDTQYF; CDR3 DNA: TGTGCCAGCAGCTTCGACATTGACCCCACTGGACCAGATACGCAGTATTTT; J gene: TRBJ2-3; D gene: .; V gene: TRBV7-9; clone size: .
CDR3 protein: CASTRRHPINSPLHF; CDR3 DNA: TGTGCCAGCACCCGGCGACACCCGATAAATTCACCCCTCCACTTT; J gene: TRBJ1-6; D gene: .; V gene: TRBV28; clone size: .
CDR3 protein: CASSEMGQIYEQYF; CDR3 DNA: TGTGCCAGCAGTGAAATGGGACAGATCTACGAGCAGTACTTC; J gene: TRBJ2-7; D gene: TRBD1; V gene: TRBV2; clone size: once